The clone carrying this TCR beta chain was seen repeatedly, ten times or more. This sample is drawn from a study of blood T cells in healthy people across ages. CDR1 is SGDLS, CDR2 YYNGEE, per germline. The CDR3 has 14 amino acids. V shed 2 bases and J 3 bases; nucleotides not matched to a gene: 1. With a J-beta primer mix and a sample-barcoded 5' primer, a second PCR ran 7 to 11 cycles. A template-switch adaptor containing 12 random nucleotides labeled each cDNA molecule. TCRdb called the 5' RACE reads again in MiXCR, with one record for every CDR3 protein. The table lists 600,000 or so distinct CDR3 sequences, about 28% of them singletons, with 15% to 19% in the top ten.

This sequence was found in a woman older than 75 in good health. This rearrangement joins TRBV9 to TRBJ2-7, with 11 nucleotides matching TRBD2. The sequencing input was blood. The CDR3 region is CASSVGTSGYEQYF. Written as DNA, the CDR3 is TGTGCCAGCAGCGTCGGGACTAGCGGCTACGAGCAGTACTTC.